This is a list of T cell receptor beta chains from one sample in a study of early stage breast cancer tumors. Some clones are missing from TCRdb's copy, which holds only in-frame ones; the method was immunoSEQ multiplex PCR. The sample shows 25,000 to 30,000 clones, roughly three fifths of them seen only once. Sequenced material: breast tumor tissue. These receptors came from a person in their fifties with breast cancer. The CDR3 runs from the conserved cysteine through the conserved F or W. Not every row has a clone size; where given, it reads once, few, many or a size class.

size | V | CDR3
. | TRBV6-6 | CASSLTGSNTEAFF
. | TRBV4-3 | CASSQDLGGQRRTGELFF
. | TRBV4-1 | CASSLQGEPANTEAFF
once | TRBV30 | CAWSLAGATFRAQETQYF
many | TRBV4-1 | CASSKDRDYGYTF
. | TRBV23-1 | CASSQSLSSGGDSEAFF
. | TRBV27 | CASSFSPGLAAGELFF
. | TRBV7-9 | CASSLGVAGDNPTEQYF
. | TRBV5-1 | CASSLGPQDRGLLYEQYF
few | TRBV30 | CAWSSRFGRSYNEQFF
few | TRBV7-2 | CASSPPPGTGELFF
few | TRBV29-1 | CSVYGTGGVLEAFF
. | TRBV27 | CASRKQGAGNTGELFF
. | TRBV2 | CASSEAVISYEQYF
few | TRBV5-1 | CASSLPHKYEQYF
. | TRBV11-2 | CASSPPVSGTSGRHEQFF
. | TRBV5-1 | CASSLDLAATREQYF
few | TRBV6-5 | CASSYDGNQPQHF
. | TRBV7-9 | CASSLGWSTNEKLFF
few | TRBV7-9 | CASSPQGGGTDTQYF
. | TRBV7-8 | CASSFDRDEKLFF
many | TRBV28 | CASSPGTYQPQHF
. | TRBV5-5 | CASSSPREGLLAGELFF
. | TRBV5-1 | CASTALAGAFNEQFF
. | TRBV15 | CATSTSVGRAPNTQYF
. | TRBV18 | CASSPQRDTEAFF
. | TRBV5-6 | CASSLGLRQGNYGYTF
. | TRBV6-1 | CASSFTGREQYF
medium-sized | TRBV5-6 | CASSLGRRRVEEKLFF
few | TRBV2 | CASTPGTLSYEQYF
few | TRBV5-1 | CASSLEATVPYGYTF
few | TRBV11-2 | CASSFGGSLSGEQFF
. | TRBV14 | CASSHVHWAYEQYF
few | TRBV2 | CASKGEGNQPQHF
. | TRBV9 | CASSAEAAGYNEQFF
few | TRBV30 | CAWLDRGGVPPEQYF